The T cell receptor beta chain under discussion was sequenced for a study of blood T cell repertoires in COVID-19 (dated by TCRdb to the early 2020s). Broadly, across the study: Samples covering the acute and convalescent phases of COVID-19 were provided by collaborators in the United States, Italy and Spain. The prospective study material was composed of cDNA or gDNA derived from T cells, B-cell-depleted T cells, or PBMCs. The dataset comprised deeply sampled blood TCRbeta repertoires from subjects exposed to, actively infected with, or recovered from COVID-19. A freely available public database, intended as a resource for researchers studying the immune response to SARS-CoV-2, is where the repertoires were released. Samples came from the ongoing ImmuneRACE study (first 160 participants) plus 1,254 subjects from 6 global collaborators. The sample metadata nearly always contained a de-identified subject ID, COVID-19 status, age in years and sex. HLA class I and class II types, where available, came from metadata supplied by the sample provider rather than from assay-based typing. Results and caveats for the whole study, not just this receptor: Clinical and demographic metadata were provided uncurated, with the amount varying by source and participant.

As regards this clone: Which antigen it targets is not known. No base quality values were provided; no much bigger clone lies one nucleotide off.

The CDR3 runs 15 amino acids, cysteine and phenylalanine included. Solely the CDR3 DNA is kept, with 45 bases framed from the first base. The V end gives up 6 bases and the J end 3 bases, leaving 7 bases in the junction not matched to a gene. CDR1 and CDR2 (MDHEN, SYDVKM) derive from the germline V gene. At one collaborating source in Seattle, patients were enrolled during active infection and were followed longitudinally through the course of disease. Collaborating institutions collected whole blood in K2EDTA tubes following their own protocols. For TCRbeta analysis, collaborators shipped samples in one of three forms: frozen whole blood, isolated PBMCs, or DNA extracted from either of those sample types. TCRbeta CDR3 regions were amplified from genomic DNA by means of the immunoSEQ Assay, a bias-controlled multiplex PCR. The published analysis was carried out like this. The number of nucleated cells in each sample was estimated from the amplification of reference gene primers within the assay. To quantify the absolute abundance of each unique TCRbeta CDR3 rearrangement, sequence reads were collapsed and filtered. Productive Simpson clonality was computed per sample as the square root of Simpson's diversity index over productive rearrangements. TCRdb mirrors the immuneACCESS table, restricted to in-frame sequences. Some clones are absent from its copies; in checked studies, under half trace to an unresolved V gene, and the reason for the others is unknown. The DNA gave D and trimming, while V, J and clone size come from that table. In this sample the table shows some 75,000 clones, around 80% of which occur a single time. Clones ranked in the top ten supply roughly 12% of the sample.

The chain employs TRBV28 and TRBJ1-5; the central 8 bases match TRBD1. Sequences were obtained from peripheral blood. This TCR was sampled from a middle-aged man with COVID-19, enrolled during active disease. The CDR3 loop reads CASRPPDRVNQPQHF. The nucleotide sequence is TGTGCCAGCAGACCCCCGGACAGGGTCAATCAGCCCCAGCATTTT.